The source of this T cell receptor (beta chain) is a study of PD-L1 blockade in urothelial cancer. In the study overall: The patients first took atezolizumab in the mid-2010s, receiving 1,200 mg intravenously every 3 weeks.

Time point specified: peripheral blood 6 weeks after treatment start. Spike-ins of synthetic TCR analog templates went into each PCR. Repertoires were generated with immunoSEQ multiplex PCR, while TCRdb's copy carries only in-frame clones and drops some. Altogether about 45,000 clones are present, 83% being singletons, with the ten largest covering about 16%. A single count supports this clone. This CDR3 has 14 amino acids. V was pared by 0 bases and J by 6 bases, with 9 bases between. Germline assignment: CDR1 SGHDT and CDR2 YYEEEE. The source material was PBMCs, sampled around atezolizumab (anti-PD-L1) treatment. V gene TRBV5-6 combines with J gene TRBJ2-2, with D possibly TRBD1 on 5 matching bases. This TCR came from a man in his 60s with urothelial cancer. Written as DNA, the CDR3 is TGTGCCAGCAGCTTGGTAGGGGCCCCCGGGGAGCTGTTTTTT. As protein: CASSLVGAPGELFF.